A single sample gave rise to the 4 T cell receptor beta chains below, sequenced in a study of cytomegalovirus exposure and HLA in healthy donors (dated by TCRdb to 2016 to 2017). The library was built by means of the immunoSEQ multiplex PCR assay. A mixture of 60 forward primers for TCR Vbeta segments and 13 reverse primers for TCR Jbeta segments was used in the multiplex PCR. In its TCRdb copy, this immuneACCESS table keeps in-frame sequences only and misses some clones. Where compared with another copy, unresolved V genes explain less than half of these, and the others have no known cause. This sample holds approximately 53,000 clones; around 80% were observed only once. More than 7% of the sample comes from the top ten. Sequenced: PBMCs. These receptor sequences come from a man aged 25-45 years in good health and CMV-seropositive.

The CDR3 here is CASSAGQGGTGELFF. For the CDR3, the DNA is TGTGCCAGCAGTGCCGGACAAGGGGGCACCGGGGAGCTGTTTTTT. J is TRBJ2-2 and V is TRBV7-6; perhaps TRBD1 as D (6 bases). V lost 6 bases and J lost 4, with 15 bases in between. The CDR3 is 15 amino acids. Looked up from germline, CDR1 is SGHVS and CDR2 is FNYEAQ.

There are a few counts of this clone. The CDR3 coding sequence is TGCGCCAGCAGTGAGTCCCACAGTGAAGCTTTCTTT. Translating it yields CASSESHSEAFF. The V and J genes are TRBV10-2 and TRBJ1-1; D is unresolved. The CDR3 runs to 12 residues. CDR1 and CDR2 from the germline V gene are WSHSY and SAAADI. Trimming pared 0 bases from V and 7 bases from J, leaving 6 bases between.

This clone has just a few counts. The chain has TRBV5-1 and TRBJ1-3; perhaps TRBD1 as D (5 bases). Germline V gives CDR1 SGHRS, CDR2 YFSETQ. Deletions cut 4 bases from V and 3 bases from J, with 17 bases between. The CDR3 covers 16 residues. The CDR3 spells CASSEGLGTFGNTIYF. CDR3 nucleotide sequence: TGCGCCAGCAGCGAAGGACTAGGGACTTTTGGAAACACCATATATTTT.

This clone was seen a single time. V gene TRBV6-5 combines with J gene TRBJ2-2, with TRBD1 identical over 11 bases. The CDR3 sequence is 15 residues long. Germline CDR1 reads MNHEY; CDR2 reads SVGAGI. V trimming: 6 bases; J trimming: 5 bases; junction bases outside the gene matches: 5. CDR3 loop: CASRPDRGHTGELFF. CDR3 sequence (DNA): TGTGCCAGCAGACCGGACAGGGGGCATACCGGGGAGCTGTTTTTT.